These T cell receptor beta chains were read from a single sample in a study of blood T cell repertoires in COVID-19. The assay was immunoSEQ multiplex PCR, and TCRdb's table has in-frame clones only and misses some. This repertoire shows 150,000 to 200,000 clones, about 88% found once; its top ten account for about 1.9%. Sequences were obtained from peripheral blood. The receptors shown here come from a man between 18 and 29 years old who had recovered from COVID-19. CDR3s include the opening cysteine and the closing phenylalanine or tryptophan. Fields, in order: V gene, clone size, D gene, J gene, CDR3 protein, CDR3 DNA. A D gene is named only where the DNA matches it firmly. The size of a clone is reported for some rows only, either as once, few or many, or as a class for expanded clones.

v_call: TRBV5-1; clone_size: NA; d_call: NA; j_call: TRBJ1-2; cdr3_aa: CASSLEQAHGYTF; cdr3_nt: TGCGCCAGCAGCTTGGAACAGGCCCATGGCTACACCTTC
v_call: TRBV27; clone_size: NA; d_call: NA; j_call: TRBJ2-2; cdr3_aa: CASSTYTTGELFF; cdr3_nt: TGTGCCAGCAGTACCTATACCACCGGGGAGCTGTTTTTT
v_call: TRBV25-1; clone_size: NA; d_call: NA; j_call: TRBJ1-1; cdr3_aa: CASSGLRTGAFF; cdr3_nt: TGTGCCAGCAGTGGCCTTCGGACGGGGGCTTTCTTT
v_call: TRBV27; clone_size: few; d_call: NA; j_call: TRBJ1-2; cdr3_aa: CASSFREGYGYTF; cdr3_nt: TGTGCCAGCAGTTTTCGAGAGGGCTATGGCTACACCTTC
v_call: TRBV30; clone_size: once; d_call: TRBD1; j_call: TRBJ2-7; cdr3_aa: CAWSKQGFLYEQYF; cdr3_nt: TGTGCCTGGAGTAAACAGGGGTTTCTCTACGAGCAGTACTTC
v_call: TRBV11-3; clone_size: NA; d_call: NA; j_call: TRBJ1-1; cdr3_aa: CASSRPNYRGNTEAFF; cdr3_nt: TGTGCCAGCAGCCGCCCAAATTATAGGGGGAACACTGAAGCTTTCTTT
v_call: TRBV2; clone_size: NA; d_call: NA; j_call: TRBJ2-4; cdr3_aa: CASSGTGTKNIQYF; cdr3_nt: TGTGCCAGCAGTGGAACGGGAACCAAAAACATTCAGTACTTC
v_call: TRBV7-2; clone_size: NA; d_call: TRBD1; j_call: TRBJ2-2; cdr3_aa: CASRSRQGAGELFF; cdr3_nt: TGTGCCAGCAGATCTCGACAGGGGGCCGGGGAGCTGTTTTTT
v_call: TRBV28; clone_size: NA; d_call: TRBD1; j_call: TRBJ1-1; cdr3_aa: CASSLGTGKAFF; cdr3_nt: TGTGCCAGCAGTTTGGGGACAGGGAAAGCTTTCTTT
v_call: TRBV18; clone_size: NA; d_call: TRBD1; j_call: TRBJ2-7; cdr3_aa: CASSPLGTGLREQYF; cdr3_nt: TGTGCCAGCTCACCCCTTGGGACAGGGCTACGGGAGCAGTACTTC
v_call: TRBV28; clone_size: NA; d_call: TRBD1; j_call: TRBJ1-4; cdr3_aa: CASSLAQQGAREKLFF; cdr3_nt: TGTGCCAGCAGTTTGGCTCAACAGGGGGCGAGGGAAAAACTGTTTTTT
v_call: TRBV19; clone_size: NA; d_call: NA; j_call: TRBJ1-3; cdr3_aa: CASTPGGNSGNTIYF; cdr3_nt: TGTGCCAGTACCCCAGGAGGGAACTCTGGAAACACCATATATTTT
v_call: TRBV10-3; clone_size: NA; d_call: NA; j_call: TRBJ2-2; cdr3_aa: CAISESSPGELFF; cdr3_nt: TGTGCCATCAGTGAGTCCTCCCCCGGGGAGCTGTTTTTT
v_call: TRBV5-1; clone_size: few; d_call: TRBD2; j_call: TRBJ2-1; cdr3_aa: CASQLARNEQFF; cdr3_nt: TGCGCCAGCCAACTAGCGCGCAATGAGCAGTTCTTC
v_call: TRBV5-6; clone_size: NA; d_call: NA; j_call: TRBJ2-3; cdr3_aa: CASTQLGGLSTDTQYF; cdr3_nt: TGTGCCAGCACCCAATTAGGAGGCCTTAGCACAGATACGCAGTATTTT
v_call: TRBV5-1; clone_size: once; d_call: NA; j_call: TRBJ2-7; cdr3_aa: CASSLVFSEQYF; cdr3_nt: TGCGCCAGCAGCTTGGTATTTAGCGAGCAGTACTTC
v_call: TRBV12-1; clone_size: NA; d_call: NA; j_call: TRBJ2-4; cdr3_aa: CASSFAPGLAGILAKNIQYF; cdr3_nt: TGTGCCAGCAGCTTTGCGCCGGGACTAGCGGGGATTTTAGCCAAAAACATTCAGTACTTC
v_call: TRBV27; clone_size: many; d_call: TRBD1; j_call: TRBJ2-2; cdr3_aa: CASRGTGKTGELFF; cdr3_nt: TGTGCCAGCAGAGGGACAGGGAAGACCGGGGAGCTGTTTTTT
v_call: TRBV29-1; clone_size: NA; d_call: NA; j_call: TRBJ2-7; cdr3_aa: CSVEDSSYEQYF; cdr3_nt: TGCAGCGTTGAGGACAGTTCCTACGAGCAGTACTTC
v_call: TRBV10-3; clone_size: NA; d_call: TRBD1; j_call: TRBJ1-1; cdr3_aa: CAISDPGQGNTEAFF; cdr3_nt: TGTGCCATCAGTGACCCGGGACAGGGGAACACTGAAGCTTTCTTT
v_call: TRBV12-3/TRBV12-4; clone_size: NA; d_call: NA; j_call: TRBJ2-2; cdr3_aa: CASSLPYTGELFF; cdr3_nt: TGTGCCAGCAGTTTACCTTACACCGGGGAGCTGTTTTTT
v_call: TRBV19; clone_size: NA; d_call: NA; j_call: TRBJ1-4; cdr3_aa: CASSISRVEKLFF; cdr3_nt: TGTGCCAGTAGTATAAGCAGGGTAGAAAAACTGTTTTTT
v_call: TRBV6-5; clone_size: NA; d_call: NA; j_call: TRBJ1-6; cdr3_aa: CASSYPGHDNSPLHF; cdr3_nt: TGTGCCAGCAGTTACCCGGGACATGATAATTCACCCCTCCACTTT
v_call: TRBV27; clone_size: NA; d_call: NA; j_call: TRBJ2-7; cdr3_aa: CASSSPQAAASEQYF; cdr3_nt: TGTGCCAGCAGTTCCCCGCAGGCCGCCGCCTCTGAGCAGTACTTC
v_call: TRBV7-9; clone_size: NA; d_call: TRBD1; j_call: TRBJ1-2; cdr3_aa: CASSLGGTEYGYTF; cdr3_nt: TGTGCCAGCAGCTTAGGTGGGACAGAATATGGCTACACCTTC
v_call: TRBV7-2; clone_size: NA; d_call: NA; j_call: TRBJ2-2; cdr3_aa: CASSLVGLPTPGELFF; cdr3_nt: TGTGCCAGCAGCTTAGTGGGCTTACCAACACCCGGGGAGCTGTTTTTT
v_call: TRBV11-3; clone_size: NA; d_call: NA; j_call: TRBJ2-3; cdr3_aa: CASSLTSSTDTQYF; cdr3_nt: TGTGCCAGCAGCTTAACTAGCAGCACAGATACGCAGTATTTT
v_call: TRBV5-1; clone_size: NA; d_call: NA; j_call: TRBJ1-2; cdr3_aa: CASSPDDSNYTF; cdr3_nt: TGCGCCAGCAGCCCCGATGATAGTAACTACACCTTC
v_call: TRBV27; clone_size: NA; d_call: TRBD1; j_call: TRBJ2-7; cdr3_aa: CASSFGTGVNEQYF; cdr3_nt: TGTGCCAGCAGTTTCGGGACAGGGGTCAACGAGCAGTACTTC